These 5 T cell receptor beta chains were all obtained from the same sample, sequenced in a study of blood T cell repertoires in COVID-19. Generated by immunoSEQ multiplex PCR, the TCRdb table keeps only in-frame clones and is missing some. In the table there are just under 80,000 clones, roughly 80% of which are singletons. Sequenced: peripheral blood. The receptors derive from a woman in her seventies with acute or convalescent COVID-19.

The rearrangement links TRBV19 to TRBJ2-4; 12 bases are a match to TRBD1. CDR3 length equals 14 residues. V shed 5 bases and J 15 bases; nucleotides not matched to a gene: 11. Germline-derived CDR1 and CDR2 are LNHDA and SQIVND (reference sequence). The CDR3 DNA is TGTGCCAGTAGTGTCACCGGGACAGGGGGCCGAGGGTACTTC. This translates into CASSVTGTGGRGYF. Combining the CDR3 with reference TRBV19 and TRBJ2-4 gives the whole variable domain DGGITQSPKYLFRKEGQNVTLSCEQNLNHDAMYWYRQDPGQGLRLIYYSQIVNDFQKGDIAEGYSVSREKKESFPLTVTSAQKNPTAFYLCASSVTGTGGRGYFGAGTRLSVL.

J is TRBJ2-3 and V is TRBV6-5; perhaps TRBD1 as D (5 bases). V was clipped by 6 bases and J by 4 bases, with 14 bases between them. CDR1 and CDR2 from the germline V gene are MNHEY and SVGAGI. The CDR3 length is 14 residues. The chain's CDR3 is CASRGQSWPDTQYF. Written as DNA, the CDR3 is TGTGCCAGCAGAGGACAATCCTGGCCAGATACGCAGTATTTT.

V usage is TRBV6-5 and J usage is TRBJ2-2; TRBD1 matches 8 bases. This CDR3 is 14 amino acids long. From germline, CDR1 is MNHEY and CDR2 SVGAGI. The V gene end was trimmed by 11 bases and the J gene end by 6 bases; junction bases not matched to a gene: 11. The CDR3: CAGRQGRFPGELFF. The CDR3 DNA reads as TGTGCCGGTAGACAGGGGAGATTTCCCGGGGAGCTGTTTTTT.

This chain uses TRBV2 with TRBJ1-5, with 8 nucleotides matching TRBD1. After removal of 8 bases from V and 4 bases from J, the junction contained 16 bases not matched to a gene. Germline values: CDR1 SNHLY, CDR2 FYNNEI. This CDR3 is built from 17 residues. The CDR3 bases are TGTGCCAGCGGATCTCCGGGACAGGAGCCTTTGAATCAGCCCCAGCATTTT. This translates into CASGSPGQEPLNQPQHF.

As to this clone: The same CDR3 arises from other DNA sequences in this sample as well. The rearrangement uses TRBV5-1 and TRBJ2-5; D ambiguous. CDR3 length: 14 amino acids. Germline V gives CDR1 SGHRS, CDR2 YFSETQ. V dropped 0 bases and J dropped 1 base, with 7 bases sitting between them. The chain's CDR3 is CASSLVHSQETQYF. CDR3 nucleotide sequence: TGCGCCAGCAGCTTGGTTCACAGCCAAGAGACCCAGTACTTC.